The 2 T cell receptor beta chains reported below all come from one sample, sequenced in a study of shared clonotypes between healthy human individuals. Here immunoSEQ multiplex PCR was the method, and the copy in TCRdb shows in-frame clones only, minus some. The repertoire holds some 1,600,000 clones, approximately 98% seen once, with less than 0.55% in the top ten. The source material was naive CD4+ T cells sorted from blood. As to subset: CD45RA+ positively selected. The origin of the receptors is a man aged 25 to 40 in good health.

This chain connects TRBV7-9 to TRBJ1-1, with TRBD1 identical over 7 bases. Per the germline V gene, CDR1 is SEHNR and CDR2 is FQNEAQ (reference sequence). After removal of 6 bases from V and 3 bases from J, the junction contained 4 bases not matched to a gene. The CDR3 spans 13 residues. Here the CDR3 reads CASSPTGDTEAFF. In DNA form, the CDR3 reads TGTGCCAGCAGTCCAACAGGGGACACTGAAGCTTTCTTT. Variable domain in full (rest from reference TRBV7-9 and TRBJ1-1): DTGVSQNPRHKITKRGQNVTFRCDPISEHNRLYWYRQTLGQGPEFLTYFQNEAQLEKSRLLSDRFSAERPKGSFSTLEIQRTEQGDSAMYLCASSPTGDTEAFFGQGTRLTVV.

The V and J genes are TRBV11-2 and TRBJ2-7, with 8 bases identical to TRBD2. The length of the CDR3 is 15 residues. CDR1 and CDR2 from the germline V gene are SGHAT and FQNNGV. Trimming at V came to 5 bases and at J to 2 bases, leaving 8 bases not matched to a gene. In nucleotides, the CDR3 is TGTGCCAGCAGCCCACTAGCGGAACTTCCCTACGAGCAGTACTTC. This encodes CASSPLAELPYEQYF. The variable domain in full, with the rest retrieved from reference TRBV11-2 and TRBJ2-7, is EAGVAQSPRYKIIEKRQSVAFWCNPISGHATLYWYQQILGQGPKLLIQFQNNGVVDDSQLPKDRFSAERLKGVDSTLKIQPAKLEDSAVYLCASSPLAELPYEQYFGPGTRLTVT.